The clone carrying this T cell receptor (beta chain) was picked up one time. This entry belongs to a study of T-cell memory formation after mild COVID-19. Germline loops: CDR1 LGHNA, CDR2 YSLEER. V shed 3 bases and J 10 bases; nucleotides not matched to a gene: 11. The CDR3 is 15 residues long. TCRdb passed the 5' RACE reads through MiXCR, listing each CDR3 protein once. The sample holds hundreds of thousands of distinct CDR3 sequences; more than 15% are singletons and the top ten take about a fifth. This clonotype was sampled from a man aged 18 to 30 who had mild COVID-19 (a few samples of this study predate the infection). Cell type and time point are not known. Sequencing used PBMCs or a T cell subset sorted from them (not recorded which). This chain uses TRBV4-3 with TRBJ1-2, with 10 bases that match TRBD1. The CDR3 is CASSHIPRTGGTYTF. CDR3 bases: TGCGCCAGCAGCCACATCCCGCGGACAGGGGGTACCTACACCTTC.